This T cell receptor (beta chain) was recorded in a study of T cells in Graves' hyperthyroidism and ophthalmopathy. TCR beta CDR3 regions were amplified from RNA transcripts. HTBI primers drove first-round RT-PCR of the TCR CDR3. TCRdb reprocessed the multiplex PCR reads with MiXCR, giving one entry per CDR3 protein. Among over 300,000 distinct CDR3 sequences listed, more than 11% were seen once. This CDR3 region has 14 residues. Germline CDR1 and CDR2: SGHTA and FQGTGA. Between the trimmed V and J ends, which lost 5 bases and 8 bases, there was a span of 16 bases. This receptor was obtained from a woman aged 55-69 years with Graves' hyperthyroidism. The chain employs TRBV7-3 and TRBJ2-1, with D maybe TRBD1 (5 bases). Material: blood. CDR3 in amino acids: CASSPQGGGDEQFF. The CDR3 nucleotides read TGTGCCAGCAGCCCCCAGGGTGGTGGGGATGAGCAGTTCTTC. Filled out from reference TRBV7-3 and TRBJ2-1, the complete variable domain reads GAGVSQTPSNKVTEKGKYVELRCDPISGHTALYWYRQSLGQGPEFLIYFQGTGAADDSGLPNDRFFAVRPEGSVSTLKIQRTERGDSAVYLCASSPQGGGDEQFFGPGTRLTVL.